The present TCR beta chain was sequenced within a study of CD8+ T cells in alopecia areata. Individuals with alopecia areata gave both lesional scalp punch biopsies and peripheral blood for collection. This clone showed up just a few times. No antigen is known for it. Study outcomes and limitations: Lesional scalp, notably in alopecia totalis/universalis, had clonality above that of normal scalp.

Extraction and reverse transcription of RNA yielded cDNA as the sequencing template. Here immunoSEQ multiplex PCR was the method, and the copy in TCRdb shows in-frame clones only, minus some. This table holds under 250,000 clones, 50% to 60% found once. Deletions cut 5 bases from V and 4 bases from J, with 17 bases between. The V gene's germline CDR1 is SEHNR and CDR2 FQNEAQ (reference sequence). The CDR3 totals 15 residues. This TCR came from a human donor with alopecia areata. The chain employs TRBV7-9 and TRBJ2-5, with D possibly TRBD2 on 9 matching bases. The sequencing used CD4+ T cells sorted from blood, collected at week 0. In DNA form, the CDR3 reads TGTGCCAGCAGCCCTAGCGGGACAGGAGGAGAGACCCAGTACTTC. This translates into CASSPSGTGGETQYF.